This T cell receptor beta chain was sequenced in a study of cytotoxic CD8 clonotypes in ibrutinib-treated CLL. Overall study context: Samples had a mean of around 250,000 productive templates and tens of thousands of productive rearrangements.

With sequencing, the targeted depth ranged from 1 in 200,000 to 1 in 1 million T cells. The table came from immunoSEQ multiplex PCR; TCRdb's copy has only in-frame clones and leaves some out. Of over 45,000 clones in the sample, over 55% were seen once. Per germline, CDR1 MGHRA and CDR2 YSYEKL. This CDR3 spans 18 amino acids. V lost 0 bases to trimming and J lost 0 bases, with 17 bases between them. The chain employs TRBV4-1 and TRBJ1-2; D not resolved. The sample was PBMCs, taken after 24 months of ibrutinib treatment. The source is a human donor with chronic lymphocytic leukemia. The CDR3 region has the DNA TGCGCCAGCAGCCAAGATTTTGCCAGTTGGAGCACTAACTATGGCTACACCTTC. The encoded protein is CASSQDFASWSTNYGYTF.